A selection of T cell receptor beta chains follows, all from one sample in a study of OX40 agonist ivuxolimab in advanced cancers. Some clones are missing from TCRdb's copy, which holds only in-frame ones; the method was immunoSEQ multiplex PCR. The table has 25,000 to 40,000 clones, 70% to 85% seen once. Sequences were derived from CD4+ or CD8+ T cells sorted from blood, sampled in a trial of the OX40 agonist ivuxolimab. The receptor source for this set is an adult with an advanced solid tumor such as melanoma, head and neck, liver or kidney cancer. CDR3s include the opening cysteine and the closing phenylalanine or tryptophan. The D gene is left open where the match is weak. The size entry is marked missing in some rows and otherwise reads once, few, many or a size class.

CASSPNTRRIWFF	TGTGCCAGCAGTCCAAATACTAGACGTATCTGGTTCTTC	.	.	TRBV28	TRBJ2-1
CATSKLAGDYNEQFF	TGTGCCACCAGCAAACTAGCGGGGGACTACAATGAGCAGTTCTTC	.	TRBD2	TRBV15	TRBJ2-1
CASRLTGGTGELFF	TGTGCCAGCAGGTTGACAGGGGGCACCGGGGAGCTGTTTTTT	.	TRBD1	TRBV27	TRBJ2-2
CASRLGQGSSYNEQFF	TGCGCCAGCAGGCTTGGACAGGGGAGCTCCTACAATGAGCAGTTCTTC	.	TRBD1	TRBV5-1	TRBJ2-1
CATSKGFGLAEPYEQYF	TGTGCCACCAGCAAGGGTTTTGGGTTAGCGGAGCCATACGAGCAGTACTTC	once	.	TRBV15	TRBJ2-7
CASSFPAGGIDEQFF	TGCGCCAGCAGCTTCCCAGCGGGAGGGATAGATGAGCAGTTCTTC	.	TRBD2	TRBV5-1	TRBJ2-1
CASSLRLAGGGDTQYF	TGTGCCAGCAGCTTACGACTAGCGGGAGGTGGAGATACGCAGTATTTT	.	TRBD2	TRBV7-6	TRBJ2-3
CAISDGRESSNTGELFF	TGTGCCATCAGTGATGGCAGGGAATCATCGAACACCGGGGAGCTGTTTTTT	.	.	TRBV10-3	TRBJ2-2
CASMEGSYNEQFF	TGTGCCAGCATGGAGGGGTCCTACAATGAGCAGTTCTTC	once	.	TRBV6-1	TRBJ2-1
CASSFTSEQFF	TGTGCCAGTAGTTTCACATCTGAGCAGTTCTTC	.	.	TRBV19	TRBJ2-1
CASSVEGTAQETQYF	TGTGCCAGCAGCGTAGAAGGGACAGCCCAAGAGACCCAGTACTTC	.	TRBD1	TRBV9	TRBJ2-5
CASSLVPEAFF	TGTGCCAGCAGCTTAGTACCTGAAGCTTTCTTT	.	.	TRBV7-6	TRBJ1-1
CASSLKKGRHYEQYF	TGTGCCAGCAGCTTAAAGAAGGGTAGGCACTACGAGCAGTACTTC	.	.	TRBV7-9	TRBJ2-7
CASRVTGLNTEAFF	TGTGCCAGCAGGGTGACAGGGTTGAACACTGAAGCTTTCTTT	.	TRBD1	TRBV6-1	TRBJ1-1
CASSFTGGVQETQYF	TGTGCCAGCAGCTTCACAGGGGGCGTACAAGAGACCCAGTACTTC	.	TRBD1	TRBV7-3	TRBJ2-5
CASNRQGALGAGGPIDEQYF	TGTGCCAGCAATCGACAGGGGGCTCTCGGCGCGGGAGGGCCCATCGACGAGCAGTACTTC	.	.	TRBV27	TRBJ2-7
CASIDRVNTEAFF	TGTGCCAGCATTGATAGGGTGAACACTGAAGCTTTCTTT	few	.	TRBV6-1	TRBJ1-1
CASSLQGAMRGYEQYF	TGTGCCAGCAGCTTGCAGGGGGCCATGAGGGGTTACGAGCAGTACTTC	once	TRBD1	TRBV5-6	TRBJ2-7
CASSIAAGGTEAFF	TGTGCCAGTAGTATAGCCGCGGGGGGCACTGAAGCTTTCTTT	.	.	TRBV19	TRBJ1-1
CASSPRQGIYEQFF	TGTGCCAGCTCACCGAGGCAGGGGATCTATGAGCAGTTCTTC	.	.	TRBV18	TRBJ2-1
CASSRREERSYNEQFF	TGCGCCAGCAGCCGAAGAGAGGAACGGTCCTACAATGAGCAGTTCTTC	.	.	TRBV4-3	TRBJ2-1
CASSPFGHEQYF	TGCGCCAGCAGTCCTTTTGGCCACGAGCAGTACTTC	.	.	TRBV4-1	TRBJ2-7
CASSPGGGGLGEQYF	TGTGCCAGCAGCCCCGGCGGAGGGGGACTAGGAGAGCAGTACTTC	.	TRBD2	TRBV7-6	TRBJ2-7